The clone carrying this TCR beta chain was seen a single time. Only in-frame clones appear in the TCRdb table, and some are missing; sequencing was by immunoSEQ multiplex PCR. Of over 100,000 clones in the sample, about nine tenths were seen once. The data were taken from a study of OX40 agonist ivuxolimab in advanced cancers. CDR1 is SGHNT, CDR2 YYREEE, per germline (reference sequence). The CDR3 has 14 residues. The V end was cut by 4 bases, the J end by 0 bases, with 10 bases between. Blood draws occurred at baseline, cycle 4 day 1, and cycle 7 day 1. The sample in question was CD4+ or CD8+ T cells sorted from blood, obtained in a trial of the OX40 agonist ivuxolimab. The V call is TRBV5-4, the J call TRBJ1-1; tentatively, D is TRBD1 (5 bases). The receptor comes from an adult with an advanced solid tumor such as melanoma, head and neck, liver or kidney cancer. CDR3 sequence: CASSGTQMNTEAFF. CDR3 sequence (DNA): TGTGCCAGCAGCGGGACGCAAATGAACACTGAAGCTTTCTTT.